These T cell receptor beta chains were read from a single sample in a study of cytomegalovirus exposure and HLA in healthy donors. Clones were sequenced by immunoSEQ multiplex PCR, and TCRdb holds only the in-frame ones, with some missing. The sample includes some 180,000 clones, roughly 10% of them seen just once. Input material: PBMCs. These TCRs come from a woman aged 25 to 39 in good health and CMV-seropositive. Each CDR3 is given with its conserved first and last residue. The D gene is left open where the match is weak. Rows may omit the clone size; those that give it use once, few, many or a size class.

D,size,V,J,CDR3,DNA
TRBD2,few,TRBV9,TRBJ2-7,CASSTGTSGSRSLSTYEQYF,TGTGCCAGCAGCACCGGGACTAGCGGGAGCCGTTCCTTATCAACCTACGAGCAGTACTTC
TRBD2,.,TRBV7-9,TRBJ2-5,CASSLVQLAETQYF,TGTGCCAGCAGCTTAGTTCAACTAGCGGAGACCCAGTACTTC
TRBD1,.,TRBV5-1,TRBJ2-2,CASSFLTGGGTGELFF,TGCGCCAGCAGCTTTCTGACAGGGGGTGGCACCGGGGAGCTGTTTTTT
.,.,TRBV2,TRBJ1-1,CASSELGAGTEAFF,TGTGCCAGCAGTGAATTGGGGGCCGGGACTGAAGCTTTCTTT
TRBD2,.,TRBV6-5,TRBJ2-3,CASSFSGRPDTQYF,TGTGCCAGCAGTTTTAGCGGGAGGCCAGATACGCAGTATTTT
TRBD1,few,TRBV5-4,TRBJ1-3,CASSLSVGTGTGNTIYF,TGTGCCAGCAGCTTGTCGGTCGGGACAGGGACTGGAAACACCATATATTTT
.,.,TRBV12-2,TRBJ2-4,CASRLAGDREGSIQYF,TGTGCAAGTCGCTTAGCGGGGGACAGGGAGGGGTCCATTCAGTACTTC
.,.,TRBV11-2,TRBJ2-7,CATTRRGGNEQYF,TGTGCCACCACGCGCCGAGGGGGTAACGAGCAGTACTTC
TRBD2,.,TRBV19,TRBJ2-7,CASRRSGTYNEQYF,TGTGCCAGCCGTCGCAGCGGGACTTACAACGAGCAGTACTTC
TRBD2,.,TRBV4-2,TRBJ2-5,CASSQEGPGGEETQYF,TGTGCCAGCAGCCAAGAAGGCCCGGGGGGGGAAGAGACCCAGTACTTC
.,few,TRBV5-1,TRBJ2-5,CASSLSTVSPETQYF,TGCGCCAGCAGCTTGTCGACAGTAAGCCCAGAGACCCAGTACTTC